Below are 10 T cell receptor beta chains sequenced from a single sample in a study of blood T cell repertoires in COVID-19. Assay used: immunoSEQ multiplex PCR; TCRdb lists only in-frame clones, some missing. The data hold 70,000 to 85,000 clones, with over 70% observed a single time. The sequencing sample was made of peripheral blood. Every receptor here comes from a man at least 80 years old with active or convalescent COVID-19.

In this sample, this clone turned up a few times. The chain links TRBV15 to TRBJ2-1; 7 bases fit TRBD1. V dropped 4 bases and J dropped 3; count of bases not matched to a gene: 6. Germline loops: CDR1 LNHNV, CDR2 YYDKDF (reference sequence). The CDR3 has 15 amino acids. The CDR3 region is CATSKPGGNYNEQFF. As DNA, the CDR3 is TGTGCCACCAGCAAACCAGGGGGAAACTACAATGAGCAGTTCTTC. The full variable domain, rest sourced from reference TRBV15 and TRBJ2-1, is DAMVIQNPRYQVTQFGKPVTLSCSQTLNHNVMYWYQQKSSQAPKLLFHYYDKDFNNEADTPDNFQSRRPNTSFCFLDIRSPGLGDTAMYLCATSKPGGNYNEQFFGPGTRLTVL.

The genes are TRBV3-1 (or the pseudogene TRBV3-2) and TRBJ2-3; 9 nucleotides match TRBD2. The CDR3 loop spans 17 amino acids. Germline CDR1 reads LGHDT; CDR2 reads YNNKEL (reference sequence). The ends lost 1 base at V and 6 bases at J; junction bases unmatched: 11. Here the CDR3 DNA reads TGTGCCAGCAGCCAAGTCCTAGCGGGGAGGGGAACGGATACGCAGTATTTT. This encodes CASSQVLAGRGTDTQYF.

The chain recombines TRBV7-8 with TRBJ1-3; weak D call: TRBD1 (5 bases). Trimming removed 5 bases at V and 5 bases at J, with 19 bases between. Germline V gives CDR1 SGHVS, CDR2 FQNEAQ. The CDR3 contains 16 residues. The CDR3 nucleotides read TGTGCCAGCAGCGACGACAGAACCTTTCCTCGAAACACCATATATTTT. Amino acid sequence: CASSDDRTFPRNTIYF.

This clone came up once. CDR3 amino acids: CASSPRGVDTGELFF. CDR3 nucleotide sequence: TGTGCCAGCTCACCACGCGGGGTCGACACCGGGGAGCTGTTTTTT. This chain links TRBV18 with TRBJ2-2; tentatively, D is TRBD2 (6 bases). V was shortened by 1 base and J by 3 bases, with 9 bases between the two germline ends. The CDR3 is 15 amino acids. Germline loops: CDR1 KGHSH, CDR2 LQKENI.

This clone was recorded once. Other DNA sequences in the sample encode the same CDR3. This chain connects TRBV5-4 to TRBJ2-7, with D possibly matching TRBD1 (6 bases). The CDR3 is 14 amino acids. Germline V lookup: CDR1 SGHNT, CDR2 YYREEE (reference sequence). Trimming pared 1 base from V and 2 bases from J, leaving 10 bases between. The DNA of the CDR3 is TGTGCCAGCAGCTTGACAGGGACGACCTACGAGCAGTACTTC. This sequence encodes CASSLTGTTYEQYF.

This rearrangement joins TRBV2 to TRBJ2-2, with D perhaps matching TRBD1 (5 bases). The V gene's germline CDR1 is SNHLY and CDR2 FYNNEI. The V gene lost 4 bases and the J gene lost 2 bases, with 8 bases spanning the gap. The length of the CDR3 is 14 residues. CDR3 DNA: TGTGCCAGCAGTGCTGACAGCAACACCGGGGAGCTGTTTTTT. Its protein is CASSADSNTGELFF.

V is TRBV5-6 and J is TRBJ1-3; possible D gene TRBD1, 6 bases. The germline V gene has CDR1 SGHDT and CDR2 YYEEEE. The CDR3 sequence is 16 residues long. Trimming pared 0 bases from V and 0 bases from J, leaving 10 bases between. For the CDR3, the DNA is TGTGCCAGCAGCTTGGTTCCAGGGGCCTCTGGAAACACCATATATTTT. This codes for CASSLVPGASGNTIYF. The full variable domain, rest sourced from reference TRBV5-6 and TRBJ1-3, is DAGVTQSPTHLIKTRGQQVTLRCSPKSGHDTVSWYQQALGQGPQFIFQYYEEEERQRGNFPDRFSGHQFPNYSSELNVNALLLGDSALYLCASSLVPGASGNTIYFGEGSWLTVV.

Here the CDR3 DNA reads TGTGCCAGCAGCTTAGCTGTACAGACTAACTATGGCTACACCTTC. Translation gives CASSLAVQTNYGYTF. V usage is TRBV7-8 and J usage is TRBJ1-2; no clear D gene. The V gene lost 0 bases and the J gene lost 0 bases, with 8 bases spanning the gap. Germline loops: CDR1 SGHVS, CDR2 FQNEAQ. This CDR3 has 15 amino acids.

The V call is TRBV19, the J call TRBJ1-5; 9 bases agree with TRBD1. V dropped 7 bases and J dropped 2; count of bases not matched to a gene: 3. There are 14 residues in the CDR3. The germline gives CDR1 LNHDA, CDR2 SQIVND (reference sequence). CDR3: CASTDRGGNQPQHF. The CDR3 DNA reads as TGTGCCAGTACGGACAGGGGAGGCAATCAGCCCCAGCATTTT.

The chain is built from TRBV7-9 and TRBJ1-1, with 7 bases matching TRBD1. There are 16 residues in the CDR3. V was pared by 5 bases and J by 0 bases, with 9 bases of the junction left unmatched. Per germline, CDR1 SEHNR and CDR2 FQNEAQ (reference sequence). CDR3: CASSPDRRMVNTEAFF. The CDR3 nucleotides are TGTGCCAGCAGCCCGGACAGGCGCATGGTGAACACTGAAGCTTTCTTT. Full variable domain (outside the CDR3, taken from reference TRBV7-9 and TRBJ1-1): DTGVSQNPRHKITKRGQNVTFRCDPISEHNRLYWYRQTLGQGPEFLTYFQNEAQLEKSRLLSDRFSAERPKGSFSTLEIQRTEQGDSAMYLCASSPDRRMVNTEAFFGQGTRLTVV.